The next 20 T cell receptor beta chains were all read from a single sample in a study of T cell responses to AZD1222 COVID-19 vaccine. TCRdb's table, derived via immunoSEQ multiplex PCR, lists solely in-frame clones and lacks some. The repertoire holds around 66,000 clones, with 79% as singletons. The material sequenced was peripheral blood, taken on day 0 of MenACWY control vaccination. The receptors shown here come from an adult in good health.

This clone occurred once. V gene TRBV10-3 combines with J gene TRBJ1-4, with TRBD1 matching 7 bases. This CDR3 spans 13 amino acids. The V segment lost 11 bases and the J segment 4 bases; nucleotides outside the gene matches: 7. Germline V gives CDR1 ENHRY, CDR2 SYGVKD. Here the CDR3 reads CASRAGGNEKLFF. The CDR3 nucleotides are TGTGCCTCGAGGGCAGGGGGTAATGAAAAACTGTTTTTT.

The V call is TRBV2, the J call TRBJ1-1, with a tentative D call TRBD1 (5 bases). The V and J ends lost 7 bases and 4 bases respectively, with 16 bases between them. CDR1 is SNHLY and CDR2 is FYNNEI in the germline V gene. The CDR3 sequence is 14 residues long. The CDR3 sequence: CASIVDTLGTEAFF. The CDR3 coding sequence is TGTGCCAGCATTGTGGACACCCTGGGCACTGAAGCTTTCTTT.

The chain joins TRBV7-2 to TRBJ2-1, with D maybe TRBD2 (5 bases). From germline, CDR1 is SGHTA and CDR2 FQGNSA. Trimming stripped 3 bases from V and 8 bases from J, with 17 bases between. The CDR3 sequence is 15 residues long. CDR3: CASSFLRRAGDEQFF. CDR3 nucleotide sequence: TGTGCCAGCAGCTTCCTGCGGCGGGCGGGCGATGAGCAGTTCTTC.

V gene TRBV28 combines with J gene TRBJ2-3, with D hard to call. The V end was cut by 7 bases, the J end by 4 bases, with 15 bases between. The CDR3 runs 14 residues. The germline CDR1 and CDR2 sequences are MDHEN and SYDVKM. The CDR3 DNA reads TGTGCCAGCATGATCGATAGGGTCGCAGATACGCAGTATTTT. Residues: CASMIDRVADTQYF.

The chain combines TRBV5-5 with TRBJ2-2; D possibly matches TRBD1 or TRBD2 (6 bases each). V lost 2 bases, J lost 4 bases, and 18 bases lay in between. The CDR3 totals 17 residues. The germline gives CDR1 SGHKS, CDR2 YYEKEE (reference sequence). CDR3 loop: CASSLASGARTTGELFF. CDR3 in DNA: TGTGCCAGCAGCTTAGCCTCGGGGGCGCGAACCACCGGGGAGCTGTTTTTT. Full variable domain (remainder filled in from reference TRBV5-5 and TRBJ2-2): DAGVTQSPTHLIKTRGQQVTLRCSPISGHKSVSWYQQVLGQGPQFIFQYYEKEERGRGNFPDRFSARQFPNYSSELNVNALLLGDSALYLCASSLASGARTTGELFFGEGSRLTVL.

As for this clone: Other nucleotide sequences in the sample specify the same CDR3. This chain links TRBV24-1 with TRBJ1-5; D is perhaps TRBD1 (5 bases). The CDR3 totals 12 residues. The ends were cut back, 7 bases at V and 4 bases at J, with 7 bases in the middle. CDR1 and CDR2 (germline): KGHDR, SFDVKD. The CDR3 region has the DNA TGTGCCACCAGCGAGGGGAATCAGCCCCAGCATTTT. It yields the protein CATSEGNQPQHF.

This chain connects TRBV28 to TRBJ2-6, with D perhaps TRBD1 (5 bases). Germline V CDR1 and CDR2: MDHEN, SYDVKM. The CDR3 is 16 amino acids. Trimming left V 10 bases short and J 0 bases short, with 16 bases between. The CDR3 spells CATRTSGFSGANVLTF. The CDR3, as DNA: TGTGCCACCAGAACCTCAGGGTTCTCTGGGGCCAACGTCCTGACTTTC.

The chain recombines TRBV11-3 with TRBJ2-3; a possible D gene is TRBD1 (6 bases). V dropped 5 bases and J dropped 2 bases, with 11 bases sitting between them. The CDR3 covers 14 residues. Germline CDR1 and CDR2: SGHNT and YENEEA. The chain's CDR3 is CASSGGHLTDTQYF. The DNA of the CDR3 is TGTGCCAGCAGCGGGGGACACCTCACAGATACGCAGTATTTT.

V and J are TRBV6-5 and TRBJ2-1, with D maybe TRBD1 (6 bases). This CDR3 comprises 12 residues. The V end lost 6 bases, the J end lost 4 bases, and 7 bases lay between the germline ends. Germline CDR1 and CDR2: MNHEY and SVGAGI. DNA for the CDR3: TGTGCCAGCAGGACAGGTTACAATGAGCAGTTCTTC. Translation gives CASRTGYNEQFF.

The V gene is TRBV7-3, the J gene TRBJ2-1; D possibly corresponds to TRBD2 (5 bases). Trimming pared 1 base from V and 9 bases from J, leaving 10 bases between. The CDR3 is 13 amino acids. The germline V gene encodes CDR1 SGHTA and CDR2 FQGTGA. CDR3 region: CASSLIHRGEQFF. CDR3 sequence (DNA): TGTGCCAGCAGCTTAATCCACCGGGGTGAGCAGTTCTTC.

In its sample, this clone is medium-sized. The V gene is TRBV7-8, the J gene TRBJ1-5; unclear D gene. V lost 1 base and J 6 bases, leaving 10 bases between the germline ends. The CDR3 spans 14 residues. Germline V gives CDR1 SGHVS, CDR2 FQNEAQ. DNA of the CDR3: TGTGCCAGCAGCTTAGGGAACTCCGGTCAGCCCCAGCATTTT. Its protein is CASSLGNSGQPQHF.

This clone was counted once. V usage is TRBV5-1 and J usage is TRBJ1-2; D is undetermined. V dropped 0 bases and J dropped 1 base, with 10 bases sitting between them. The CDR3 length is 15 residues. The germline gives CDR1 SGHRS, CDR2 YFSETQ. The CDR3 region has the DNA TGCGCCAGCAGCTTGGGGCCAGGAGTTAACTATGGCTACACCTTC. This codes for CASSLGPGVNYGYTF.

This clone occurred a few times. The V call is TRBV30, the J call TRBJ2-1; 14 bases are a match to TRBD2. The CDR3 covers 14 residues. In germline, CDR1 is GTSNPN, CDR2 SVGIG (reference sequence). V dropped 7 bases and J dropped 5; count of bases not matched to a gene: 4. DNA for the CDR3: TGTGCCTTTAGACTAGCGGGAGGGAACAATGAGCAGTTCTTC. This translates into CAFRLAGGNNEQFF.

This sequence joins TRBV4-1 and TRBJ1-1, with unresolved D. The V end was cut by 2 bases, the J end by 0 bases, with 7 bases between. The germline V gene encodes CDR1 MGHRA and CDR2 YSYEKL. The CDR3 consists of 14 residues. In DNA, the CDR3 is TGCGCCAGCAGCCAATCGAGGATGAACACTGAAGCTTTCTTT. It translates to CASSQSRMNTEAFF.

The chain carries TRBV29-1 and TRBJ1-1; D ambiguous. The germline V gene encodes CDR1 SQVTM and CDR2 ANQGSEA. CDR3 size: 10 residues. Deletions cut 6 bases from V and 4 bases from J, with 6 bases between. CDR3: CSVRGTEAFF. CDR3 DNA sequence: TGCAGCGTCCGGGGCACTGAAGCTTTCTTT.

CDR3 DNA sequence: TGTGCCAGCAGTTACCTGGGGAATGAGCAGTTCTTC. This codes for CASSYLGNEQFF. The V gene is TRBV6-6, the J gene TRBJ2-1, with D unclear. This CDR3 is 12 amino acids long. V lost 2 bases and J lost 7, with 6 bases in between. Germline assignment: CDR1 MNHNY and CDR2 SVGAGI (reference sequence).

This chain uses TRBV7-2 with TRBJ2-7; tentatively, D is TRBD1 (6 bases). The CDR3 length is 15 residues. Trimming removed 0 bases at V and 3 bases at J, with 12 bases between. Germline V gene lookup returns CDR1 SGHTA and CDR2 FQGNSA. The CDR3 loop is CASSLAARGVYEQYF. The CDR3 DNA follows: TGTGCCAGCAGCTTAGCTGCCAGGGGAGTCTACGAGCAGTACTTC.

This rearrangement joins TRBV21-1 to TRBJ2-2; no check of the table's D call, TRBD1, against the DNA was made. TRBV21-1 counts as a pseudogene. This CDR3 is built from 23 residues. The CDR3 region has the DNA TGTGCCAGCAGCTCCCACCCGGGACAGGGTCCGAACCGAGAAATATCGAACACCGGGGAGCTGTTTTTT. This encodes CASSSHPGQGPNREISNTGELFF.

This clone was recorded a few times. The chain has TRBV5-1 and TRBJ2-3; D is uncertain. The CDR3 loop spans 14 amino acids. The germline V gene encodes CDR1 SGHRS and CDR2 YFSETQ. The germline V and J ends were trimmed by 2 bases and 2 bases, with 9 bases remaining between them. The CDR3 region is CASSFGRITDTQYF. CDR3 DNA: TGCGCCAGCAGCTTCGGCAGAATCACAGATACGCAGTATTTT.

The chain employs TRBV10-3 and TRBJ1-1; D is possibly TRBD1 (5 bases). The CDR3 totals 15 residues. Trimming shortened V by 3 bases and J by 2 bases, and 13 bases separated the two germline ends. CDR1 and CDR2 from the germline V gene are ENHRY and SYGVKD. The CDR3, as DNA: TGTGCCATCAGTGATCCGGGACTGCTAAACACTGAAGCTTTCTTT. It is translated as CAISDPGLLNTEAFF.